The rows below give T cell receptor beta chains drawn from one sample of a study of shared clonotypes between healthy human individuals. Only in-frame clones appear in the TCRdb table, and some are missing; sequencing was by immunoSEQ multiplex PCR. The table records over a million clones, around 75% of them present only once. The sample comprised memory CD4+ T cells sorted from blood. These receptors all stem from a man younger than 35 in good health. Both conserved end residues are part of each CDR3. D genes are given only for firm matches. Size values are once, few and many counts, or a class for expanded clones, and some rows have none.

. | . | TRBJ1-2 | TRBV25-1 | TGTGCCAGCAGTGAACGGGGGGCGTTAAGTATGGGGTATGGCTACACCTTC | CASSERGALSMGYGYTF
. | once | TRBJ1-2 | TRBV11-2 | TGTGCCAGCAGCTTAGATGACAGGATATCGTATGGCTACACCTTC | CASSLDDRISYGYTF
. | . | TRBJ2-7 | TRBV2 | TGTGCCAGCAACTGGGGCCGGGGTCTGGGAGACTACGAGCAGTACTTC | CASNWGRGLGDYEQYF
. | . | TRBJ1-5 | TRBV11-2 | TGTGCCAGCAGCCCAGGGCCACAGGACAACACCTGGGATCAGCCCCAGCATTTT | CASSPGPQDNTWDQPQHF
. | few | TRBJ1-5 | TRBV6-6 | TGTGCCAGCAGTTCCCGGTACGTGGGGAATCAGCCCCAGCATTTT | CASSSRYVGNQPQHF
TRBD1 | . | TRBJ1-3 | TRBV19 | TGTGCCAGTAGTATTTGGACAGGGGAGGACACCATATATTTT | CASSIWTGEDTIYF
. | . | TRBJ1-1 | TRBV19 | TGTGCCAGTAGTTTGGGGGGGACTCCAGATGAAGCTTTCTTT | CASSLGGTPDEAFF
. | . | TRBJ2-7 | TRBV19 | TGTGCCAGTAGTATTGGAGAGCAGTACTTC | CASSIGEQYF
TRBD2 | . | TRBJ2-7 | TRBV6-5 | TGTGCCAGCAAGTACGGGACTAGCGGCTCCTACGAGCAGTACTTC | CASKYGTSGSYEQYF
. | . | TRBJ2-7 | TRBV5-1 | TGCGCCAGCAGCCGGACCCTCGGACTCCAGGCCTACGAGCAGTACTTC | CASSRTLGLQAYEQYF
. | once | TRBJ2-7 | TRBV28 | TGTGCCAGCATGGAGCGCTCAATTCCCTACGAGCAGTACTTC | CASMERSIPYEQYF
. | . | TRBJ1-1 | TRBV10-3 | TGTGCCATCAGTGAGAACCCAGGGATGAACACTGAAGCTTTCTTT | CAISENPGMNTEAFF
. | few | TRBJ2-7 | TRBV18 | TGTGCCAGCTCACAGGGGCTCGGGAGAGCGGGCTACGAGCAGTACTTC | CASSQGLGRAGYEQYF
. | . | TRBJ1-1 | TRBV5-8 | TGTGCCAGCAGCTTGTGGACGGGGAACACTGAAGCTTTCTTT | CASSLWTGNTEAFF
. | . | TRBJ2-2 | TRBV19 | TGTGCCAGTAGTATAGGGGGGTTAAGACATTATTCCACCGGGGAGCTGTTTTTT | CASSIGGLRHYSTGELFF
. | . | TRBJ2-1 | TRBV11-2 | TGTGCCAGCAGCTTAGATCGCTGGCGGCCCAATGAGCAGTTCTTC | CASSLDRWRPNEQFF
. | . | TRBJ1-2 | TRBV12-5 | TGTGCTAGTGGTTCCACCCGGCAGGGGGGCTACACCTTC | CASGSTRQGGYTF
. | many | TRBJ1-6 | TRBV30 | TGTGCCTGGGGCATCGTAGGGTTCTATAATTCACCCCTCCACTTT | CAWGIVGFYNSPLHF
. | . | TRBJ2-7 | TRBV6-4 | TGTGCCAGCAGACCCCCGGTCGGAAATATTAACTACGAGCAGTACTTC | CASRPPVGNINYEQYF
. | . | TRBJ2-1 | TRBV4-1 | TGCGCCAGCAGCCCACACAGGCTAATCGACAATGAGCAGTTCTTC | CASSPHRLIDNEQFF
TRBD2 | . | TRBJ2-2 | TRBV5-1 | TGCGCCAGCAGCCCCGTGCGGGAGTTAACCGGGGAGCTGTTTTTT | CASSPVRELTGELFF
. | . | TRBJ2-1 | TRBV5-1 | TGCGCCAGCAGCTTGAATACCTACAATGAGCAGTTCTTC | CASSLNTYNEQFF
TRBD1 | . | TRBJ2-1 | TRBV6-6 | TGTGCCAGCAGTAACAGGGGCCTCCTGGGGGAGCAGTTCTTC | CASSNRGLLGEQFF
. | . | TRBJ2-3 | TRBV2 | TGTGCCAGCAGTACCCGCCCGGCAGATACGCAGTATTTT | CASSTRPADTQYF
. | few | TRBJ2-2 | TRBV6-4 | TGTGCCAGCAGTCCCCAACCCACCGGGGAGCTGTTTTTT | CASSPQPTGELFF
TRBD2 | few | TRBJ2-4 | TRBV6-1 | TGTGCCAGCAGTCTAGCGGGCCTTCAGTACTTC | CASSLAGLQYF
TRBD1 | . | TRBJ1-3 | TRBV28 | TGTGCCAGCAGGACGGGACAGGGTTTATTTGCCATATATTTT | CASRTGQGLFAIYF
. | . | TRBJ1-5 | TRBV2 | TGTGCCAGCACTCCCGACCCACGGTACAATCAGCCCCAGCATTTT | CASTPDPRYNQPQHF
TRBD1 | . | TRBJ1-2 | TRBV28 | TGTGCCCTCAGCCCGGGACAGGGCTCTGCGGGCTACACCTTC | CALSPGQGSAGYTF
TRBD1 | . | TRBJ2-5 | TRBV29-1 | TGCAGCGCAGCACAGGGGGTGGAGACCCAGTACTTC | CSAAQGVETQYF
TRBD2 | . | TRBJ2-1 | TRBV7-2 | TGTGCCAGCAGCTTAGAAGCGACTAGCGCACACAATGAGCAGTTCTTC | CASSLEATSAHNEQFF
TRBD2 | . | TRBJ2-5 | TRBV9 | TGTGCCAGCAGCGTCAATAGCGGGAAGGGGGAGACCCAGTACTTC | CASSVNSGKGETQYF
. | many | TRBJ1-1 | TRBV10-3 | TGTGCCATCAGTGTAACAGGGAAAAACACTGAAGCTTTCTTT | CAISVTGKNTEAFF
. | . | TRBJ1-1 | TRBV10-3 | TGTGCCATCAGTGAGTCGTCAGGATCCACTGAAGCTTTCTTT | CAISESSGSTEAFF
. | . | TRBJ2-2 | TRBV28 | TGTGCCAGCACTACCCACCAGGGTGGGACCGGGGAGCTGTTTTTT | CASTTHQGGTGELFF
TRBD2 | . | TRBJ2-1 | TRBV5-5 | TGTGCCAGCAACCTACTGGGGGCTGCGGGGGGCAATGAGCAGTTCTTC | CASNLLGAAGGNEQFF
TRBD1 | . | TRBJ1-1 | TRBV19 | TGTGCCAGTAGTATAGGACGACAGGGGTCCGCTGAAGCTTTCTTT | CASSIGRQGSAEAFF
. | . | TRBJ2-3 | TRBV4-1 | TGCGCCAGCAGCCAAGAGCGGGGATTTAGGCGCACAGATACGCAGTATTTT | CASSQERGFRRTDTQYF
. | few | TRBJ1-5 | TRBV6-6 | TGTGCCAGCAGTTTGAGTCAGAGCAATCAGCCCCAGCATTTT | CASSLSQSNQPQHF
TRBD1 | many | TRBJ2-7 | TRBV29-1 | TGCAGCGTTGACCCGACCGGGACAGCCTCTGCCTACGAGCAGTACTTC | CSVDPTGTASAYEQYF
. | . | TRBJ2-2 | TRBV5-1 | TGCGCCAGCAGCTTGGGGTCAGCGTCGAACACCGGGGAGCTGTTTTTT | CASSLGSASNTGELFF
. | . | TRBJ2-7 | TRBV5-1 | TGCGCCAGCAGCTACCAGACTAGTAAGACCTACGAGCAGTACTTC | CASSYQTSKTYEQYF
. | . | TRBJ2-1 | TRBV4-1 | TGCGCCAGCAGCCAAGCGCCTAGCGACTCCTACAATGAGCAGTTCTTC | CASSQAPSDSYNEQFF
. | . | TRBJ2-7 | TRBV30 | TGTGCCTGGAGTGTAGGGGGAGTCCTCTACGAGCAGTACTTC | CAWSVGGVLYEQYF